Listed here are 20 T cell receptor beta chains from one sample, sequenced in a study of CD8 T cells in ankylosing spondylitis. A single record per CDR3 protein comes from TCRdb applying MiXCR to the 5' RACE reads. The sample records approximately 250,000 distinct CDR3 sequences, 20% to 30% being singletons. Sequenced: blood, either unsorted or a sorted T cell fraction (not recorded which). These receptors all stem from a male donor with ankylosing spondylitis or in good health (not recorded which).

V usage is TRBV27 and J usage is TRBJ2-7; 8 nucleotides line up with TRBD1. This CDR3 is 14 amino acids long. With 3 bases clipped from V and 3 bases from J, the junction kept 4 bases outside the gene matches. Germline CDR1 reads MNHEY; CDR2 reads SMNVEV (reference sequence). CDR3 DNA sequence: TGTGCCAGCAGTTTTACAGGGGGAAACTACGAGCAGTACTTC. Its translation is CASSFTGGNYEQYF.

This clonotype appeared once. The chain has TRBV20-1 and TRBJ2-7; TRBD1 matches 9 bases. Germline CDR1 and CDR2: DFQATT and SNEGSKA (reference sequence). The CDR3 loop spans 15 amino acids. Losses at the gene ends were 3 bases for V and 1 base for J; bases not matched to a gene: 7. CDR3 bases: TGCAGTGCTAGGATTCCGACAGGGGGGTCCTACGAGCAGTACTTC. As protein: CSARIPTGGSYEQYF.

This clonotype has a count of ten or more. CDR3 amino acids: CASSLEGDTEAFF. CDR3 sequence (DNA): TGTGCCAGCAGTTTAGAAGGAGACACTGAAGCTTTCTTT. This chain joins TRBV12-3 or TRBV12-4 and TRBJ1-1; D remains ambiguous. The CDR3 extends over 13 amino acids. The V end was cut by 1 base, the J end by 3 bases, with 6 bases between.

V usage is TRBV20-1 and J usage is TRBJ2-7; TRBD1 is a possible D gene (5 bases). Germline V gene lookup returns CDR1 DFQATT and CDR2 SNEGSKA (reference sequence). Deletions cut 6 bases from V and 1 base from J, with 16 bases between. This CDR3 spans 14 amino acids. The CDR3 sequence is CSARRVDTSYEQYF. For the CDR3, the DNA is TGCAGTGCCCGACGGGTGGACACTTCCTACGAGCAGTACTTC.

V and J are TRBV3-1 and TRBJ2-1; 7 nucleotides agree with TRBD1. With 7 bases clipped from V and 11 bases from J, the junction kept 11 bases outside the gene matches. This CDR3 is 13 amino acids long. The germline gives CDR1 LGHDT, CDR2 YNNKEL (reference sequence). The CDR3 sequence: CASTSSTGAQQFF. The CDR3 nucleotides read TGTGCCAGCACCTCCTCTACAGGGGCCCAGCAGTTCTTC.

This clonotype was detected ten times or more. J is TRBJ2-1 and V is TRBV5-6; unclear D gene. V was shortened by 4 bases and J by 7 bases, with 9 bases between the two germline ends. The CDR3 has 12 amino acids. Germline lookup yields CDR1 SGHDT and CDR2 YYEEEE. This CDR3 reads CASSPKLNEQFF. Here the CDR3 DNA reads TGTGCCAGCAGCCCTAAGCTAAATGAGCAGTTCTTC.

This clonotype was observed at least ten times. The chain links TRBV4-2 to TRBJ1-4; D is undetermined. Germline loops: CDR1 LGHNA, CDR2 YNFKEQ. This CDR3 comprises 16 residues. V gave up 1 base and J gave up 7 bases, with 16 bases separating them. The CDR3 here is CASSQVVGSRGEKLFF. The CDR3 DNA reads as TGTGCCAGCAGCCAAGTCGTGGGCTCAAGAGGTGAAAAACTGTTTTTT.

This clonotype appeared many times. V is TRBV9 and J is TRBJ2-3; 7 bases are shared with TRBD1. Germline V gene lookup returns CDR1 SGDLS and CDR2 YYNGEE. This CDR3 region has 15 residues. Unmatched junction bases numbered 7, after V lost 3 bases and J lost 3 bases. CDR3 protein: CASSGDRAFTDTQYF. The CDR3 DNA reads TGTGCCAGCAGCGGTGACAGGGCTTTTACAGATACGCAGTATTTT.

CDR3 nucleotide sequence: TGTGCCTGGAGTGTAATAGCGGGGCACACAGATACGCAGTATTTT. This codes for CAWSVIAGHTDTQYF. V gene TRBV30 combines with J gene TRBJ2-3, with 8 nucleotides matching TRBD2. V lost 0 bases and J lost 2; bases outside the gene matches: 4. CDR3 size: 15 residues. Germline V gives CDR1 GTSNPN, CDR2 SVGIG (reference sequence).

This clonotype occurred many times. The CDR3 DNA reads TGCAGCGTTGTGGGAGGAGTTCAAGAGACCCAGTACTTC. It encodes CSVVGGVQETQYF. V is TRBV29-1 and J is TRBJ2-5, with TRBD2 as a possible D gene (6 bases). V was shortened by 4 bases and J by 2 bases, with 11 bases between the two germline ends. CDR1 and CDR2 (germline): SQVTM, ANQGSEA. This CDR3 contains 13 residues.

There are many counts of this clonotype. The J gene is TRBJ2-2, the V gene TRBV2; 7 bases are a match to TRBD2. V lost 6 bases, J lost 4 bases, and 5 bases stayed unmatched. Germline V gene data show CDR1 as SNHLY and CDR2 as FYNNEI. This CDR3 contains 14 residues. The CDR3 region has the DNA TGTGCCAGCAGAAAGGGCGGGGGCACCGGGGAGCTGTTTTTT. Encoded protein: CASRKGGGTGELFF.

This clonotype came up many times. This rearrangement joins TRBV4-2 to TRBJ1-5; D is unclear. Germline CDR1 is LGHNA and CDR2 is YNFKEQ. V gave up 0 bases and J gave up 7 bases, with 7 bases separating them. This CDR3 contains 13 residues. The chain's CDR3 is CASSQDTGQPQHF. CDR3 coding DNA: TGTGCCAGCAGCCAAGATACGGGGCAGCCCCAGCATTTT.

The V call is TRBV18, the J call TRBJ2-5, with a possible D match to TRBD1 (5 bases). V lost 5 bases and J 5 bases, leaving 18 bases between the germline ends. This CDR3 region has 15 residues. Germline V gives CDR1 KGHSH, CDR2 LQKENI. The DNA for the CDR3 is TGTGCCAGCTCATCCCCCCCAGGGTTGGGGGAGACCCAGTACTTC. This codes for CASSSPPGLGETQYF.

This clonotype was counted ten times or more. The V call is TRBV5-1, the J call TRBJ1-4; 7 positions match TRBD1. Germline loops: CDR1 SGHRS, CDR2 YFSETQ. The CDR3 contains 15 residues. V lost 4 bases and J lost 2; bases outside the gene matches: 5. CDR3 protein: CASSSSGQTNEKLFF. CDR3 nucleotide sequence: TGCGCCAGCAGCAGCTCGGGACAGACTAATGAAAAACTGTTTTTT.

This clonotype was detected only a few times. In nucleotides, the CDR3 is TGCAGTGCTAGGCCGGGACGGAGCTCCTACAATGAGCAGTTCTTC. Translated: CSARPGRSSYNEQFF. V usage is TRBV20-1 and J usage is TRBJ2-1, with D perhaps TRBD1 or TRBD2 (5 bases each). Germline lookup yields CDR1 DFQATT and CDR2 SNEGSKA (reference sequence). This CDR3 comprises 15 residues. With 3 bases removed from V and 0 bases from J, the gap between germline ends came to 12 bases.

The chain uses TRBV10-3 and TRBJ2-3; TRBD1 agrees at 8 bases. The CDR3 spans 17 residues. V lost 4 bases and J lost 0; bases outside the gene matches: 9. Germline loops: CDR1 ENHRY, CDR2 SYGVKD. The CDR3 loop is CAISGFGRDRSTDTQYF. CDR3 bases: TGTGCCATCAGTGGATTCGGCCGGGACAGGAGCACAGATACGCAGTATTTT.

This rearrangement joins TRBV20-1 to TRBJ2-2; D call uncertain. Germline loops: CDR1 DFQATT, CDR2 SNEGSKA (reference sequence). V lost 0 bases and J 2 bases, leaving 13 bases between the germline ends. The CDR3 is 16 residues long. The CDR3 region is CSARDFIGRNTGELFF. The CDR3 DNA reads TGCAGTGCTAGAGATTTTATCGGCCGAAACACCGGGGAGCTGTTTTTT.

This clonotype was seen ten or more times. V usage is TRBV6-5 and J usage is TRBJ1-5; D is unclear. Between the trimmed V and J ends, which lost 2 bases and 3 bases, there was a span of 8 bases. The length of the CDR3 is 14 residues. In germline, CDR1 is MNHEY, CDR2 SVGAGI. CDR3 nucleotide sequence: TGTGCCAGCAGTTACGCCCTGTCCAATCAGCCCCAGCATTTT. It codes for CASSYALSNQPQHF.

This clonotype occurred a few times. This chain joins TRBV5-1 and TRBJ2-7; TRBD1 matches at 7 bases. Germline CDR1 SGHRS, CDR2 YFSETQ. This CDR3 contains 14 residues. Trimming at V came to 6 bases and at J to 1 base, leaving 7 bases not matched to a gene. The CDR3 sequence: CASKSGTASYEQYF. CDR3 coding DNA: TGCGCCAGCAAATCCGGGACAGCATCCTACGAGCAGTACTTC.

The rearrangement links TRBV19 to TRBJ2-1; no reliable D call. The CDR3 covers 14 residues. Looked up from germline, CDR1 is LNHDA and CDR2 is SQIVND (reference sequence). V lost 8 bases and J lost 1, with 12 bases in between. Written as DNA, the CDR3 is TGTGCCAGTTCTCAAGCGAATTCCTACAATGAGCAGTTCTTC. Translated, it gives CASSQANSYNEQFF.